This is a list of T cell receptor beta chains from one sample in a study of control samples from healthy donors and cancer patients. Method: immunoSEQ multiplex PCR; TCRdb's copy keeps in-frame clones and lacks some. The sample includes 150,000 to 200,000 clones, 91% of them seen just once. Sample: blood. The receptors shown here come from a woman aged 25 to 39 in good health. Each CDR3 is given with its conserved first and last residue. Each record gives: V gene, J gene, D gene, clone size, CDR3 DNA, CDR3 protein. A D gene is named only where the DNA matches it firmly. Clone sizes are given selectively: once, few, many, or a class where the clone is expanded.

V: TRBV19; J: TRBJ1-6; D: NA; size: NA; DNA: TGTGCCAGTAGTCCCTGGACAGTAAATTCACCCCTCCACTTT; CDR3: CASSPWTVNSPLHF
V: TRBV7-9; J: TRBJ2-1; D: TRBD1; size: NA; DNA: TGTGCCAGCAGCTTAGTACAGGGGACCTACAATGAGCAGTTCTTC; CDR3: CASSLVQGTYNEQFF
V: TRBV7-9; J: TRBJ1-2; D: NA; size: NA; DNA: TGTGCCAGCAGCTTACCCGACGGAGTTCTCTATGGCTACACCTTC; CDR3: CASSLPDGVLYGYTF
V: TRBV7-3; J: TRBJ2-3; D: NA; size: NA; DNA: TGTGCCAGCAGCTTAACGGGGTCTAGTCTGTCAGATACGCAGTATTTT; CDR3: CASSLTGSSLSDTQYF
V: TRBV19; J: TRBJ2-3; D: NA; size: NA; DNA: TGTGCCAGTAGTACGGGACAAACAGATACGCAGTATTTT; CDR3: CASSTGQTDTQYF
V: TRBV3-1/TRBV3-2; J: TRBJ1-4; D: NA; size: NA; DNA: TGTGCCAGCAGCCGACTTTCAACTAATGAAAAACTGTTTTTT; CDR3: CASSRLSTNEKLFF
V: TRBV7-9; J: TRBJ2-7; D: TRBD1; size: NA; DNA: TGTGCCAGCACCCGGACAGGGGGGTACGAGCAGTACTTC; CDR3: CASTRTGGYEQYF
V: TRBV20-1; J: TRBJ1-5; D: NA; size: once; DNA: TGCAGTGCTAGTACGGATAGCAATCAGCCCCAGCATTTT; CDR3: CSASTDSNQPQHF
V: TRBV7-8; J: TRBJ1-3; D: NA; size: once; DNA: TGTGCCAGCAGCTTACAGGGGCGGAACACCATATATTTT; CDR3: CASSLQGRNTIYF
V: TRBV7-2; J: TRBJ2-5; D: NA; size: NA; DNA: TGTGCCAGCAGCTCGGCCGGTCGGGGGGAGACCCAGTACTTC; CDR3: CASSSAGRGETQYF
V: TRBV6-5; J: TRBJ1-3; D: TRBD1; size: few; DNA: TGTGCCAGCAGGCGACAGGGGACCTCTGGAAACACCATATATTTT; CDR3: CASRRQGTSGNTIYF
V: TRBV19; J: TRBJ1-6; D: NA; size: few; DNA: TGTGCCAGTAGTAGTCGGGTGGGAAATTCACCCCTCCACTTT; CDR3: CASSSRVGNSPLHF
V: TRBV7-9; J: TRBJ2-7; D: NA; size: NA; DNA: TGTGCCAGCAGCTTAGTAGGTAGCGGAGCCTACGAGCAGTACTTC; CDR3: CASSLVGSGAYEQYF
V: TRBV19; J: TRBJ1-1; D: NA; size: NA; DNA: TGTGCCAGTAGTACCGGACGGAGGAACACTGAAGCTTTCTTT; CDR3: CASSTGRRNTEAFF
V: TRBV6-4; J: TRBJ2-6; D: NA; size: few; DNA: TGTGCCAGCAGTGACTCGAATGGGATCGGGGCCAACGTCCTGACTTTC; CDR3: CASSDSNGIGANVLTF
V: TRBV7-3; J: TRBJ2-5; D: NA; size: NA; DNA: TGTGCCAGCAGCTTAAATGGGCGTGGACAAGAGACCCAGTACTTC; CDR3: CASSLNGRGQETQYF
V: TRBV6-1; J: TRBJ2-2; D: TRBD2; size: few; DNA: TGTGCCAGCAGTGAAGGCACGCGGGAGGTCGGGGAGCTGTTTTTT; CDR3: CASSEGTREVGELFF
V: TRBV5-4; J: TRBJ2-3; D: TRBD2; size: many; DNA: TGTGCCAGCAGTACCGGGACTAGCGGGACTAATACGCAGTATTTT; CDR3: CASSTGTSGTNTQYF